This entry lists 10 T cell receptor beta chains sequenced from one sample in a study of T cell changes during pregnancy in multiple sclerosis. TCRdb's table, derived via immunoSEQ multiplex PCR, lists solely in-frame clones and lacks some. The sample records more than 90,000 clones, approximately 92% being singletons. The sequencing used peripheral blood, collected after pregnancy. The origin of the receptors is a female donor with multiple sclerosis, enrolled in a pregnancy study.

The sample holds one count of this clone. This sequence joins TRBV7-2 and TRBJ1-1, with D possibly matching TRBD1 (6 bases). The CDR3 is 17 residues long. Trimming shortened V by 2 bases and J by 1 base, and 17 bases separated the two germline ends. Germline V lookup: CDR1 SGHTA, CDR2 FQGNSA. The CDR3 loop reads CASSLRGGLLKNTEAFF. In nucleotides, the CDR3 is TGTGCCAGCAGCTTAAGGGGGGGCCTCCTTAAGAACACTGAAGCTTTCTTT.

The rearrangement uses TRBV7-2 and TRBJ2-7, with 8 bases lining up with TRBD2. V was pared by 3 bases and J by 3 bases, with 7 bases of the junction left unmatched. Germline V CDR1 and CDR2: SGHTA, FQGNSA. The CDR3 extends over 15 amino acids. The CDR3 region has the DNA TGTGCCAGCAGCTTCTCGGGACTAGAAAACTACGAGCAGTACTTC. It is translated as CASSFSGLENYEQYF. Looking up the rest from reference TRBV7-2 and TRBJ2-7 gives the full variable domain: GAGVSQSPSNKVTEKGKDVELRCDPISGHTALYWYRQSLGQGLEFLIYFQGNSAPDKSGLPSDRFSAERTGGSVSTLTIQRTQQEDSAVYLCASSFSGLENYEQYFGPGTRLTVT.

The J gene is TRBJ2-7, the V gene TRBV28; D is uncertain. V lost 3 bases and J lost 2, with 11 bases in between. Germline V gene sequence: CDR1 MDHEN, CDR2 SYDVKM. This CDR3 has 14 amino acids. The CDR3: CASSLSVEAYEQYF. In DNA, the CDR3 is TGTGCCAGCAGTTTGTCCGTCGAGGCCTACGAGCAGTACTTC.

The gene calls are TRBV10-3 and TRBJ1-4; TRBD1 matches 7 bases. With 3 bases clipped from V and 5 bases from J, the junction kept 6 bases outside the gene matches. Germline CDR1 and CDR2: ENHRY and SYGVKD. The CDR3 has 15 amino acids. The CDR3, as DNA: TGTGCCATCAGTGACCGACAGGGTCCAAATGAAAAACTGTTTTTT. This sequence encodes CAISDRQGPNEKLFF.

The genes are TRBV27 and TRBJ2-7; D may be TRBD1 (5 bases). The CDR3 totals 16 residues. Looked up from germline, CDR1 is MNHEY and CDR2 is SMNVEV (reference sequence). V lost 6 bases and J 3 bases, leaving 21 bases between the germline ends. The CDR3 loop reads CASRPLGQGRGYEQYF. The CDR3 nucleotides read TGTGCCAGCAGACCCCTCGGGCAGGGAAGAGGCTACGAGCAGTACTTC.

This sequence joins TRBV12-5 and TRBJ1-4; tentatively, D is TRBD1 (5 bases). The CDR3 contains 11 residues. With 6 bases removed from V and 13 bases from J, the gap between germline ends came to 12 bases. Looked up from germline, CDR1 is LGHNT and CDR2 is FRNRAP. CDR3 bases: TGTGCTAGTGGAACGACAGCTCGACTGTTTTTT. It codes for CASGTTARLFF. Variable domain in full (rest from reference TRBV12-5 and TRBJ1-4): DARVTQTPRHKVTEMGQEVTMRCQPILGHNTVFWYRQTMMQGLELLAYFRNRAPLDDSGMPKDRFSAEMPDATLATLKIQPSEPRDSAVYFCASGTTARLFFGSGTQLSVL.

The rearrangement uses TRBV30 and TRBJ1-2; no reliable D call. There are 14 residues in the CDR3. The V gene lost 2 bases and the J gene lost 4 bases, with 14 bases spanning the gap. Germline CDR1 GTSNPN, CDR2 SVGIG (reference sequence). DNA of the CDR3: TGTGCCTGGAGTCTGCCGGGAGGAAGCTATGGCTACACCTTC. Translated, it gives CAWSLPGGSYGYTF.

The V and J genes are TRBV7-2 and TRBJ1-2; 9 bases line up with TRBD1. Trimming removed 5 bases from V and 6 bases from J; junction bases left unmatched: 4. Germline V CDR1 and CDR2: SGHTA, FQGNSA. This CDR3 has 13 residues. The CDR3 DNA follows: TGTGCCAGCAGCCCCCGACAGGGGGATGGCTACACCTTC. Protein product: CASSPRQGDGYTF.

The CDR3 DNA reads TGTGCCAGCAGCCCGGGGACAGGACACTATGGCTACACCTTC. Translation gives CASSPGTGHYGYTF. The chain couples TRBV5-6 to TRBJ1-2; 8 nucleotides match TRBD1. J lost 3 bases, V lost 4 bases, and 5 bases had no gene match. The CDR3 length is 14 residues. Germline assignment: CDR1 SGHDT and CDR2 YYEEEE.

The chain links TRBV6-5 to TRBJ2-7, with 9 bases that match TRBD1. Germline CDR1 is MNHEY and CDR2 is SVGAGI. The length of the CDR3 is 14 residues. V lost 2 bases and J lost 6; bases outside the gene matches: 5. The CDR3 sequence: CASSYGTGITEQYF. The CDR3 coding sequence is TGTGCCAGCAGTTACGGGACAGGGATCACCGAGCAGTACTTC.